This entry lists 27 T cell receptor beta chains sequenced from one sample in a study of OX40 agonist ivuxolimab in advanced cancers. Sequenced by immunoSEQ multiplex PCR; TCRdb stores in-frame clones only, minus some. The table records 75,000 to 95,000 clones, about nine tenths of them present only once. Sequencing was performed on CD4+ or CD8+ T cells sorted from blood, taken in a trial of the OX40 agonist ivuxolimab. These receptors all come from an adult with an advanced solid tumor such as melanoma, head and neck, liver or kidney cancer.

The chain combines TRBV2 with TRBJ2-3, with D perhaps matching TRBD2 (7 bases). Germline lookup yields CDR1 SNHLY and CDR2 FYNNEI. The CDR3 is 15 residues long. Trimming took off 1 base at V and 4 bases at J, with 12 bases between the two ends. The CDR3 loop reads CASSEGEGGADTQYF. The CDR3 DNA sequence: TGTGCCAGCAGTGAAGGGGAGGGGGGCGCAGATACGCAGTATTTT.

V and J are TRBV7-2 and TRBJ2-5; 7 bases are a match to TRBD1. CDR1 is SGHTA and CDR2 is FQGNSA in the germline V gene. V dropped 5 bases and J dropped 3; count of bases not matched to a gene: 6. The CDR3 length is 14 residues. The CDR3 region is CASSQETGKETQYF. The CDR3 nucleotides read TGTGCCAGCAGCCAAGAGACAGGGAAAGAGACCCAGTACTTC.

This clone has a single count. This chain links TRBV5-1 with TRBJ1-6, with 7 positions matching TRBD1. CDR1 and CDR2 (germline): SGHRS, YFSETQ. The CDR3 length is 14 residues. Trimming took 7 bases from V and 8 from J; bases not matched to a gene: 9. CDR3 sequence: CASHLTGRDSPLHF. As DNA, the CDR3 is TGCGCCAGCCACTTGACAGGGCGCGATTCACCCCTCCACTTT.

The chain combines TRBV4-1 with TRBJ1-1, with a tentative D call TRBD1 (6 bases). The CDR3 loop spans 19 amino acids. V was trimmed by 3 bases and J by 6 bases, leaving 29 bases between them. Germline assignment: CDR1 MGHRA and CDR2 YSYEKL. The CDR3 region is CASSHPVKGQRTRNAEAFF. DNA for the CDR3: TGCGCCAGCAGCCACCCCGTAAAAGGACAGCGAACACGAAACGCTGAAGCTTTCTTT.

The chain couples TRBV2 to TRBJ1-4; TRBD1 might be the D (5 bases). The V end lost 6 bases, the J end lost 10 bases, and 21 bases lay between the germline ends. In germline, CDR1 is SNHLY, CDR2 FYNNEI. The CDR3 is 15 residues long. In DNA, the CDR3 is TGTGCCAGCAGGGGCGACAGAGCGTATCCCGGAAAACTGTTTTTT. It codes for CASRGDRAYPGKLFF.

In DNA, the CDR3 is TGTGCCAGCAGTTACTCGACCCCTACAGGGGTAGGTGGCTACACCTTC. Translating it yields CASSYSTPTGVGGYTF. This chain uses TRBV6-6 with TRBJ1-2, with 7 positions matching TRBD1. This CDR3 comprises 16 residues. The trim removed 0 bases at V and 7 bases at J, leaving 11 bases unmatched. CDR1 MNHNY and CDR2 SVGAGI come from the germline V gene (reference sequence).

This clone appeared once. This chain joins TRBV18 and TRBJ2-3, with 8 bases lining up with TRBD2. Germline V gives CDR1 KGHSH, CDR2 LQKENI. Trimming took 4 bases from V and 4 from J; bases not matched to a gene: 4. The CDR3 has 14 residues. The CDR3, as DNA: TGTGCCAGCTCACTATCCGGGGGGGCAGATACGCAGTATTTT. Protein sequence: CASSLSGGADTQYF. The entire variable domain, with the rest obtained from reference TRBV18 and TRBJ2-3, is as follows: NAGVMQNPRHLVRRRGQEARLRCSPMKGHSHVYWYRQLPEEGLKFMVYLQKENIIDESGMPKERFSAEFPKEGPSILRIQQVVRGDSAAYFCASSLSGGADTQYFGPGTRLTVL.

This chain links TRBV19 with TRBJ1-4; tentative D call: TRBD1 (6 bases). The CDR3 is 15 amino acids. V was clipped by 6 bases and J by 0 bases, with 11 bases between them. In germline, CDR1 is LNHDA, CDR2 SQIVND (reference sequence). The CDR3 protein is CASRGQIATNEKLFF. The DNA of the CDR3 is TGTGCCAGTAGGGGACAAATCGCAACTAATGAAAAACTGTTTTTT.

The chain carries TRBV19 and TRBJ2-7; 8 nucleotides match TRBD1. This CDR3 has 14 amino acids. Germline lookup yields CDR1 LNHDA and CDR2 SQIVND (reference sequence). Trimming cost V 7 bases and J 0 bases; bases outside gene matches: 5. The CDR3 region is CASKGQVSSYEQYF. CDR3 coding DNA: TGTGCCAGTAAGGGACAGGTGAGCTCCTACGAGCAGTACTTC.

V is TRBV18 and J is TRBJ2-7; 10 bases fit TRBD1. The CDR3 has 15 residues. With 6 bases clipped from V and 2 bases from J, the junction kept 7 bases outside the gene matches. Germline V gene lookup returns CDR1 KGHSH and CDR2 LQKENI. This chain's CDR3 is CASSPGQGYTYEQYF. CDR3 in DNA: TGTGCCAGCTCTCCGGGACAGGGGTATACCTACGAGCAGTACTTC.

Here the CDR3 reads CASIQSGGHEQYF. CDR3 in DNA: TGTGCCAGCATTCAGTCAGGGGGCCACGAGCAGTACTTC. The chain combines TRBV6-1 with TRBJ2-7; 8 nucleotides match TRBD1. CDR3 length equals 13 residues. V shed 7 bases and J 5 bases; nucleotides not matched to a gene: 7. From germline, CDR1 is MNHNS and CDR2 SASEGT.

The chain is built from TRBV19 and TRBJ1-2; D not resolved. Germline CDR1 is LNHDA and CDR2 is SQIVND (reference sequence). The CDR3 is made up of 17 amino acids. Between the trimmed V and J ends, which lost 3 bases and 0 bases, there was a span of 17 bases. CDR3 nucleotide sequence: TGTGCCAGTAGTATCCCGGTCCGACCTGGAACTAACTATGGCTACACCTTC. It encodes CASSIPVRPGTNYGYTF.

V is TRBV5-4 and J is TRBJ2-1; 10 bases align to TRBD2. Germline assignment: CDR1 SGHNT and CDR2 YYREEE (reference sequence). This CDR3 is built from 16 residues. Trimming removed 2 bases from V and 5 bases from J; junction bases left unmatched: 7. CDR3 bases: TGTGCCAGCAGCTTAGGACTAGCGGTAACTAACAATGAGCAGTTCTTC. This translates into CASSLGLAVTNNEQFF.

CDR3 amino acids: CASSLLEAGTYEQYF. CDR3 coding DNA: TGTGCCAGCAGCCTTCTCGAGGCGGGCACCTACGAGCAGTACTTC. The rearrangement joins TRBV14 to TRBJ2-5; TRBD2 might be the D (5 bases). The DNA end favors TRBJ2-7, so the J call may be wrong. CDR3 length equals 15 residues. Germline lookup yields CDR1 SGHDN and CDR2 FVKESK.

CDR3 region: CASSLEIGGTQYF. In DNA, the CDR3 is TGTGCCAGCAGCTTGGAAATAGGGGGCACGCAGTATTTT. The chain joins TRBV5-6 to TRBJ2-3; 7 nucleotides match TRBD1. Germline assignment: CDR1 SGHDT and CDR2 YYEEEE. V shed 0 bases, J shed 9 bases, and the junction held 4 bases outside the gene matches. The CDR3 consists of 13 residues. Full variable domain (remainder filled in from reference TRBV5-6 and TRBJ2-3): DAGVTQSPTHLIKTRGQQVTLRCSPKSGHDTVSWYQQALGQGPQFIFQYYEEEERQRGNFPDRFSGHQFPNYSSELNVNALLLGDSALYLCASSLEIGGTQYFGPGTRLTVL.

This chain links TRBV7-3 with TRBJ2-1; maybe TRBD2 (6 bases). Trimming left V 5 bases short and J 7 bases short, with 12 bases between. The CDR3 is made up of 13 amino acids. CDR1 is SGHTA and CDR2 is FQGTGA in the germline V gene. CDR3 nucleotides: TGTGCCAGCAGCCAACAACTAGCAAATGAGCAGTTCTTC. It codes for CASSQQLANEQFF.

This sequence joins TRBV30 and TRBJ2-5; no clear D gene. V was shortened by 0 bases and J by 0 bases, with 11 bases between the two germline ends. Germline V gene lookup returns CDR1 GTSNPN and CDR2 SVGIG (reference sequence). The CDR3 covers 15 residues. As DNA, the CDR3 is TGTGCCTGGAGTGTGTCAACCCTGTACCAAGAGACCCAGTACTTC. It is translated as CAWSVSTLYQETQYF.

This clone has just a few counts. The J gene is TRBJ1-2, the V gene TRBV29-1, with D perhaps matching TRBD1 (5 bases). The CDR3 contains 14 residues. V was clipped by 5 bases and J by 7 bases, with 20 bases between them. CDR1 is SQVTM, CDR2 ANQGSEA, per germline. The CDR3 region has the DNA TGCAGCGTTTCCTACGGGGCGGATACTGGTGGCTACACCTTC. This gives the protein CSVSYGADTGGYTF.

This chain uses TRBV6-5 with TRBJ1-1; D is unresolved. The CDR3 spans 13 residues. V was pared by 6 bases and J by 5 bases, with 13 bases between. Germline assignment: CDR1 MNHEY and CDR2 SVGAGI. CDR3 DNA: TGTGCCAGCAGCAGAGATGCGTTGACTGAAGCTTTCTTT. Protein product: CASSRDALTEAFF.

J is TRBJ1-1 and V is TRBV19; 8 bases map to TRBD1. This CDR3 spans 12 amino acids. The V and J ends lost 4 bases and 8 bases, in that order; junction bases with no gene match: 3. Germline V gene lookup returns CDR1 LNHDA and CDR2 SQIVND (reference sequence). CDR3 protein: CASSTWDREAFF. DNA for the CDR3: TGTGCCAGTAGTACATGGGACAGGGAAGCTTTCTTT. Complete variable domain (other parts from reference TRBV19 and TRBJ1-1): DGGITQSPKYLFRKEGQNVTLSCEQNLNHDAMYWYRQDPGQGLRLIYYSQIVNDFQKGDIAEGYSVSREKKESFPLTVTSAQKNPTAFYLCASSTWDREAFFGQGTRLTVV.

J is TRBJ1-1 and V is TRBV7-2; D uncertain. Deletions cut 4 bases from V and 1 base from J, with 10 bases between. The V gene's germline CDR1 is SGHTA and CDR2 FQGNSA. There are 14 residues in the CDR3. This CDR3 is CASSYLPENTEAFF. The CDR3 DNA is TGTGCCAGCAGCTATCTCCCTGAGAACACTGAAGCTTTCTTT.

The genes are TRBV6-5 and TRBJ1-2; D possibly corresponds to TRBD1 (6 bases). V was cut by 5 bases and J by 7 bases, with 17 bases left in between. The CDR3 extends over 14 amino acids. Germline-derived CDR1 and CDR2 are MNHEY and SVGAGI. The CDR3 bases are TGTGCCAGCAGTCCTCGGCAAGGGGGAAGTGGCTACACCTTC. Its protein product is CASSPRQGGSGYTF.

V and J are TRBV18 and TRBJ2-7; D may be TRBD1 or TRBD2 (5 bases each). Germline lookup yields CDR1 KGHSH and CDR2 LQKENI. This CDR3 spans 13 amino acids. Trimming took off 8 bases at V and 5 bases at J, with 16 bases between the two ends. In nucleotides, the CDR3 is TGTGCCAGCCGCCGGGACGGGTCCCACGAGCAGTACTTC. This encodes CASRRDGSHEQYF.

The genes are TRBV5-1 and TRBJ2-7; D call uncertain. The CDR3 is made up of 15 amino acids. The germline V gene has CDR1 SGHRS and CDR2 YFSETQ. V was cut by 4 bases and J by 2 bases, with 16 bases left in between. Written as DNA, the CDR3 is TGCGCCAGCAGCGTACTCAGAGGAGAGGCCTACGAGCAGTACTTC. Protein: CASSVLRGEAYEQYF.

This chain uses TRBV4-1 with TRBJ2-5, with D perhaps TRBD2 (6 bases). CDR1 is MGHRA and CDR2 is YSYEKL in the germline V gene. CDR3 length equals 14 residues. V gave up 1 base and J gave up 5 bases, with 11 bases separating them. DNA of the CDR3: TGCGCCAGCAGCCAAGTCGGCCGGGGGGAGACCCAGTACTTC. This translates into CASSQVGRGETQYF.

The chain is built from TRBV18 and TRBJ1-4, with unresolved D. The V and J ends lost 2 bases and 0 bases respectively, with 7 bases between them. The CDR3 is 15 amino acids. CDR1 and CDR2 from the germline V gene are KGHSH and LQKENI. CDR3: CASSPSFATNEKLFF. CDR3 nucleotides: TGTGCCAGCTCACCAAGCTTCGCAACTAATGAAAAACTGTTTTTT.

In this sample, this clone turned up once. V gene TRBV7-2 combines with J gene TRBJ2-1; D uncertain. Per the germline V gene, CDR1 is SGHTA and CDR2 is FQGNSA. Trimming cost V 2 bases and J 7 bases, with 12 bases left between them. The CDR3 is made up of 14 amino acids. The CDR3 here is CASSLPPHKNEQFF. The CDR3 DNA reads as TGTGCCAGCAGCTTACCACCGCATAAGAATGAGCAGTTCTTC.